This entry describes one TCR beta chain. Antigen: not known. The people who gave samples were healthy Caucasians from Russia, aged roughly 6 to 90. The source of the sample is a study of blood T cells in healthy people across ages. Findings and caveats of the study: A conclusive naive versus antigen-experienced comparison was prevented by the unsorted PBMCs. Samples with more naive T cells showed higher observed beta diversity.

The authors ran a second PCR of about 6 to 11 cycles using a sample-barcoded 5' primer and a J-beta primer mix. One entry per CDR3 protein results from TCRdb running MiXCR on the 5' RACE reads. The sample shows 950,000 to 1,200,000 distinct CDR3 sequences, under 40% of them seen only once. The CDR3 is made up of 15 amino acids. Per the germline V gene, CDR1 is SEHNR and CDR2 is FQNEAQ (reference sequence). V gave up 1 base and J gave up 5 bases, with 9 bases separating them. Sequenced input: blood. The gene calls are TRBV7-9 and TRBJ1-6; D unclear. The TCR sequence derives from a young man in good health. The CDR3 coding sequence is TGTGCCAGCAGCTTAGACGGGGTAAATAATTCACCCCTCCACTTT. Protein: CASSLDGVNNSPLHF.